The 29 T cell receptor beta chains listed next were all sequenced from one sample in a study of blood T cell repertoires in COVID-19. Sequenced by immunoSEQ multiplex PCR; TCRdb stores in-frame clones only, minus some. This table holds hundreds of thousands of clones, roughly 85% found once. The sequenced material came from PBMCs or T cells enriched from blood (not recorded which). These receptors were obtained from a man in his forties who had been exposed to COVID-19.

The rearrangement uses TRBV9 and TRBJ1-1; D is uncertain. The V gene lost 4 bases and the J gene lost 1 base, with 14 bases spanning the gap. From germline, CDR1 is SGDLS and CDR2 YYNGEE. CDR3 length: 15 residues. For the CDR3, the DNA is TGTGCCAGCAGCCCCCGTCACACCACGAACACTGAAGCTTTCTTT. This sequence encodes CASSPRHTTNTEAFF. Full variable domain (outside the CDR3, taken from reference TRBV9 and TRBJ1-1): DSGVTQTPKHLITATGQRVTLRCSPRSGDLSVYWYQQSLDQGLQFLIQYYNGEERAKGNILERFSAQQFPDLHSELNLSSLELGDSALYFCASSPRHTTNTEAFFGQGTRLTVV.

CDR3 region: CASSLNNYEQYF. CDR3 coding DNA: TGTGCCAGCAGCTTAAACAACTACGAGCAGTACTTC. V and J are TRBV7-9 and TRBJ2-7; D is unresolved. The CDR3 totals 12 residues. V dropped 2 bases and J dropped 3 bases, with 5 bases sitting between them. Germline V lookup: CDR1 SEHNR, CDR2 FQNEAQ (reference sequence).

The rearrangement joins TRBV4-1 to TRBJ2-7, with D perhaps matching TRBD2 (5 bases). The CDR3 has 14 amino acids. The germline V gene has CDR1 MGHRA and CDR2 YSYEKL. V lost 2 bases to trimming and J lost 1 base, with 9 bases between them. The CDR3 spells CASSQPGKSYEQYF. The CDR3 coding sequence is TGCGCCAGCAGCCAACCCGGGAAGTCCTACGAGCAGTACTTC.

This chain uses TRBV29-1 with TRBJ1-1; D is possibly TRBD1 (5 bases). The CDR3 has 18 residues. The germline CDR1 and CDR2 sequences are SQVTM and ANQGSEA. Trimming removed 6 bases from V and 2 bases from J, with 28 bases in between. CDR3 residues: CSVPFPAGSRDHNTEAFF. The CDR3 bases are TGCAGCGTCCCTTTCCCTGCGGGAAGCAGGGATCACAACACTGAAGCTTTCTTT.

The rearrangement joins TRBV6-5 to TRBJ2-1, with D tentatively TRBD1 (5 bases). The length of the CDR3 is 14 residues. The V and J ends lost 7 bases and 9 bases respectively, with 19 bases between them. Looked up from germline, CDR1 is MNHEY and CDR2 is SVGAGI. The CDR3 DNA reads as TGTGCCAGCATTGCCAGCCAGGGTATCGGTGAGCAGTTCTTC. Amino acids: CASIASQGIGEQFF.

The chain is built from TRBV30 and TRBJ1-3; D ambiguous. Trimming took 0 bases from V and 1 from J, leaving 4 bases between them. CDR1 is GTSNPN, CDR2 SVGIG, per germline (reference sequence). This CDR3 has 13 amino acids. CDR3 sequence: CAWSVQSGNTIYF. The DNA of the CDR3 is TGTGCCTGGAGTGTACAGTCTGGAAACACCATATATTTT.

The chain recombines TRBV9 with TRBJ2-2, with TRBD1 matching 8 bases. The germline V gene has CDR1 SGDLS and CDR2 YYNGEE. J gave up 1 base and V 3 bases, and 8 bases lay outside the gene matches. The CDR3 is made up of 17 amino acids. The CDR3 spells CASSDNKGQGNTGELFF. For the CDR3, the DNA is TGTGCCAGCAGCGATAACAAAGGACAGGGGAACACCGGGGAGCTGTTTTTT.

The chain couples TRBV30 to TRBJ1-1; D is uncertain. Germline CDR1 and CDR2: GTSNPN and SVGIG (reference sequence). Trimming took 0 bases from V and 1 from J, leaving 18 bases between them. This CDR3 is 17 amino acids long. The CDR3 DNA follows: TGTGCCTGGAGTGTACTTCAGGCAGTGTCTGGGAACACTGAAGCTTTCTTT. Translated, it gives CAWSVLQAVSGNTEAFF.

This rearrangement joins TRBV9 to TRBJ1-5, with TRBD1 matching over 8 bases. The CDR3 runs to 15 residues. Germline V gene data show CDR1 as SGDLS and CDR2 as YYNGEE. J was trimmed by 2 bases and V by 0 bases; bases with no gene match: 1. The CDR3 nucleotides read TGTGCCAGCAGCGTAGGACAGGGGCGCAATCAGCCCCAGCATTTT. Its translation: CASSVGQGRNQPQHF.

In its sample, this clone was seen a few times. The CDR3 loop is CASTNTGISGNTIYF. In nucleotides, the CDR3 is TGTGCCAGCACTAATACAGGGATCTCTGGAAACACCATATATTTT. The chain couples TRBV9 to TRBJ1-3, with D possibly matching TRBD1 (6 bases). CDR3 length: 15 residues. V was shortened by 6 bases and J by 0 bases, with 13 bases between the two germline ends. CDR1 is SGDLS, CDR2 YYNGEE, per germline.

The rearrangement uses TRBV5-1 and TRBJ2-3; 11 bases map to TRBD2. The germline CDR1 and CDR2 sequences are SGHRS and YFSETQ. The CDR3 runs 15 residues. V trimming: 3 bases; J trimming: 5 bases; junction bases outside the gene matches: 5. The CDR3 region has the DNA TGCGCCAGCAGCTCTACCGGGACTAGCGGAGATACGCAGTATTTT. Its protein product is CASSSTGTSGDTQYF.

The chain couples TRBV18 to TRBJ1-6; D might be TRBD1 (6 bases). Germline CDR1 and CDR2: KGHSH and LQKENI. The V and J ends lost 3 bases and 4 bases respectively, with 13 bases between them. The CDR3 extends over 16 amino acids. The CDR3 protein is CASSPSDRVYNSPLHF. The DNA for the CDR3 is TGTGCCAGCTCACCCTCGGACAGAGTATATAATTCACCCCTCCACTTT.

The chain carries TRBV18 and TRBJ1-3; the D is unclear. The CDR3 runs 16 residues. CDR1 KGHSH and CDR2 LQKENI come from the germline V gene. The V gene lost 5 bases and the J gene lost 0 bases, with 14 bases spanning the gap. CDR3 in DNA: TGTGCCAGCTCAGGACTGCCTGGTAGCTCTGGAAACACCATATATTTT. Translated, it gives CASSGLPGSSGNTIYF.

This sequence joins TRBV16 and TRBJ2-2, with D possibly TRBD2 on 5 matching bases. The CDR3 contains 13 residues. The V end lost 0 bases, the J end lost 10 bases, and 9 bases lay between the germline ends. CDR1 is KGHSY, CDR2 FQNENV, per germline. CDR3 in DNA: TGTGCCAGCAGCCAATCTCGGGGAGAGGAGCTGTTTTTT. This encodes CASSQSRGEELFF.

The chain links TRBV2 to TRBJ2-3; weak D call: TRBD1 (5 bases). The V and J ends lost 6 bases and 3 bases respectively, with 16 bases between them. Germline values: CDR1 SNHLY, CDR2 FYNNEI. The CDR3 runs 15 residues. The CDR3 here is CASRAWGGRTDTQYF. The DNA of the CDR3 is TGTGCCAGCAGAGCCTGGGGCGGACGGACAGATACGCAGTATTTT. The full variable domain, rest sourced from reference TRBV2 and TRBJ2-3, is EPEVTQTPSHQVTQMGQEVILRCVPISNHLYFYWYRQILGQKVEFLVSFYNNEISEKSEIFDDQFSVERPDGSNFTLKIRSTKLEDSAMYFCASRAWGGRTDTQYFGPGTRLTVL.

This chain links TRBV3-1 (or the pseudogene TRBV3-2) with TRBJ2-1, with 14 bases lining up with TRBD2. Trimming cost V 5 bases and J 10 bases; bases outside gene matches: 7. Germline CDR1 and CDR2: LGHDT and YNNKEL (reference sequence). The CDR3 covers 15 residues. The CDR3 sequence is CASSAQGLAGAEQFF. The DNA for the CDR3 is TGTGCCAGCAGCGCCCAGGGACTAGCGGGAGCCGAGCAGTTCTTC.

This chain links TRBV27 with TRBJ2-7, with D tentatively TRBD1 (5 bases). The CDR3 loop spans 13 amino acids. Germline values: CDR1 MNHEY, CDR2 SMNVEV (reference sequence). Trimming removed 7 bases from V and 4 bases from J, with 14 bases in between. This chain's CDR3 is CASTTSGHYEQYF. The DNA of the CDR3 is TGTGCCAGCACCACCTCCGGACATTACGAGCAGTACTTC.

This clone was seen ten or more times. The rearrangement uses TRBV4-1 and TRBJ1-2; D might be TRBD1 (6 bases). Germline lookup yields CDR1 MGHRA and CDR2 YSYEKL. Trimming cost V 4 bases and J 6 bases, with 18 bases left between them. CDR3 length: 15 amino acids. The CDR3 DNA follows: TGCGCCAGCAGCCCTCCCACAGGGAGAAAGAATGGCTACACCTTC. Residues: CASSPPTGRKNGYTF.

The CDR3 nucleotides are TGTGCCAGCGGCAGCGGGAACACAGATACGCAGTATTTT. It translates to CASGSGNTDTQYF. V usage is TRBV11-3 and J usage is TRBJ2-3, with TRBD2 matching over 7 bases. The germline gives CDR1 SGHNT, CDR2 YENEEA. V was clipped by 8 bases and J by 2 bases; unmatched bases: 4. This CDR3 contains 13 residues.

The J gene is TRBJ2-7, the V gene TRBV5-4; 7 nucleotides line up with TRBD1. The V segment lost 4 bases and the J segment 4 bases; nucleotides outside the gene matches: 8. Per the germline V gene, CDR1 is SGHNT and CDR2 is YYREEE (reference sequence). This CDR3 comprises 14 residues. The CDR3, as DNA: TGTGCCAGCAGCCTTTGGACAGGAGGATACGAGCAGTACTTC. Residues: CASSLWTGGYEQYF.

V is TRBV2 and J is TRBJ2-7; weak D call: TRBD1 (6 bases). In germline, CDR1 is SNHLY, CDR2 FYNNEI. V lost 7 bases to trimming and J lost 4 bases, with 11 bases between them. This CDR3 is built from 12 residues. The CDR3, as DNA: TGTGCCAGCAAGGGGGAAAAGTACGAGCAGTACTTC. Translation: CASKGEKYEQYF.

The chain recombines TRBV11-3 with TRBJ2-1; 7 nucleotides line up with TRBD2. Trimming at V came to 6 bases and at J to 15 bases, leaving 23 bases not matched to a gene. The CDR3 has 16 amino acids. From germline, CDR1 is SGHNT and CDR2 YENEEA. CDR3 DNA: TGTGCCAGCAGACCTGATTCCGGGACTACTCGATCGCGTTGGTTCTTC. It is translated as CASRPDSGTTRSRWFF. The complete variable domain, with remaining parts taken from reference TRBV11-3 and TRBJ2-1, reads EAGVVQSPRYKIIEKKQPVAFWCNPISGHNTLYWYLQNLGQGPELLIRYENEEAVDDSQLPKDRFSAERLKGVDSTLKIQPAELGDSAVYLCASRPDSGTTRSRWFFGPGTRLTVL.

This clone came up once. J is TRBJ1-5 and V is TRBV27; TRBD1 agrees at 7 bases. This CDR3 contains 16 residues. CDR1 and CDR2 from the germline V gene are MNHEY and SMNVEV (reference sequence). Germline trimming cut 2 bases from V and 0 bases from J; bases unmatched to any gene: 4. The CDR3 region is CASSLGTVNSNQPQHF. The DNA of the CDR3 is TGTGCCAGCAGTTTAGGGACAGTGAATAGCAATCAGCCCCAGCATTTT.

This rearrangement joins TRBV27 to TRBJ1-6; 9 nucleotides match TRBD1. The CDR3 is 14 amino acids. Per germline, CDR1 MNHEY and CDR2 SMNVEV (reference sequence). With V trimmed by 5 bases and J by 9 bases, 5 bases remained unmatched. Here the CDR3 DNA reads TGTGCCAGCAGTCTACAGGGGGCTGGTTCACCCCTCCACTTT. Its protein product is CASSLQGAGSPLHF.

V is TRBV29-1 and J is TRBJ2-7, with 10 bases matching TRBD1. V dropped 1 base and J dropped 3; count of bases not matched to a gene: 9. The CDR3 has 16 residues. Germline CDR1 reads SQVTM; CDR2 reads ANQGSEA. CDR3 nucleotides: TGCAGCGTTGAAGGGCTCCGGGACAGGGGATACTACGAGCAGTACTTC. Translated: CSVEGLRDRGYYEQYF.

The chain recombines TRBV19 with TRBJ2-7; D unclear. CDR1 is LNHDA and CDR2 is SQIVND in the germline V gene (reference sequence). The CDR3 runs 14 residues. Trimming removed 3 bases at V and 3 bases at J, with 12 bases between. Here the CDR3 reads CASSILGLVYEQYF. For the CDR3, the DNA is TGTGCCAGTAGTATTTTGGGCTTGGTCTACGAGCAGTACTTC.

This chain joins TRBV6-4 and TRBJ2-2; 10 bases fit TRBD2. The CDR3 is 15 amino acids. Germline CDR1 reads MRHNA; CDR2 reads SNTAGT. V trimming: 3 bases; J trimming: 4 bases; junction bases outside the gene matches: 2. The CDR3 here is CASSEQRGGTGELFF. The DNA for the CDR3 is TGTGCCAGCAGTGAACAGCGGGGGGGCACCGGGGAGCTGTTTTTT.

The V gene is TRBV4-2, the J gene TRBJ2-7, with 7 bases lining up with TRBD2. The CDR3 extends over 15 amino acids. Germline assignment: CDR1 LGHNA and CDR2 YNFKEQ. The junction had 9 bases not matched to a gene; V was cut back by 5 bases and J by 2 bases. The CDR3: CASSELRGTTYEQYF. The CDR3 DNA reads TGTGCCAGCAGCGAACTTCGCGGGACTACCTACGAGCAGTACTTC.

The rearrangement joins TRBV2 to TRBJ2-7; 9 positions match TRBD2. The CDR3 length is 13 residues. Trimming at V came to 4 bases and at J to 6 bases, leaving 4 bases not matched to a gene. Germline CDR1 reads SNHLY; CDR2 reads FYNNEI. The CDR3 DNA sequence: TGTGCCAGCAGTGTTAGCGGGAGTGGCGAGCAGTACTTC. Translated, it gives CASSVSGSGEQYF. Using reference TRBV2 and TRBJ2-7 for the parts outside the CDR3, the full variable domain is EPEVTQTPSHQVTQMGQEVILRCVPISNHLYFYWYRQILGQKVEFLVSFYNNEISEKSEIFDDQFSVERPDGSNFTLKIRSTKLEDSAMYFCASSVSGSGEQYFGPGTRLTVT.